These 20 T cell receptor beta chains originate from one sample sequenced in a study of cytomegalovirus exposure and HLA in healthy donors. The primer mix had 60 Vbeta and 13 Jbeta primers. Repertoires were generated with immunoSEQ multiplex PCR, while TCRdb's copy carries only in-frame clones and drops some. Counted here are some 120,000 clones, 65% to 90% occurring once; the ten biggest clones make up around 4.2%. The material sequenced was PBMCs. These receptors were collected from a woman aged 25-40 years in good health and CMV-seronegative.

CDR3 DNA sequence: TGCAGTACTACCCCGGAAGAGACCCAGTACTTC. This encodes CSTTPEETQYF. This sequence joins TRBV20-1 and TRBJ2-5, with D hard to call. CDR1 is DFQATT and CDR2 is SNEGSKA in the germline V gene (reference sequence). V was shortened by 8 bases and J by 3 bases, with 10 bases between the two germline ends. This CDR3 is 11 amino acids long.

This chain joins TRBV5-1 and TRBJ2-1; D is perhaps TRBD2 (5 bases). Germline CDR1 and CDR2: SGHRS and YFSETQ. Trimming cost V 4 bases and J 7 bases, with 9 bases left between them. There are 12 residues in the CDR3. This CDR3 reads CASSQDWNEQFF. CDR3 in DNA: TGCGCCAGCAGCCAGGACTGGAATGAGCAGTTCTTC.

This clone came up a few times. The CDR3 region has the DNA TGTGCCAGCAGTGCGACAGGGGGATACACCATATATTTT. It encodes CASSATGGYTIYF. The rearrangement uses TRBV2 and TRBJ1-3; TRBD1 matches at 9 bases. The CDR3 length is 13 residues. The junction had 3 bases not matched to a gene; V was cut back by 4 bases and J by 8 bases. CDR1 and CDR2 (germline): SNHLY, FYNNEI.

The rearrangement links TRBV4-1 to TRBJ1-1, with TRBD1 as a possible D gene (5 bases). V was trimmed by 0 bases and J by 10 bases, leaving 21 bases between them. This CDR3 has 16 amino acids. CDR1 is MGHRA, CDR2 YSYEKL, per germline. CDR3 amino acids: CASSQEGQGGVKGAFF. As DNA, the CDR3 is TGCGCCAGCAGCCAAGAGGGTCAGGGTGGTGTGAAGGGAGCTTTCTTT.

This clone has more than one count but fewer than ten. The germline gene is not matched at one end of the junction; a read error may be the cause. This sequence joins TRBV30 and TRBJ2-7, with TRBD2 matching 8 bases. CDR3 size: 13 residues. Germline V gene lookup returns CDR1 GTSNPN and CDR2 SVGIG (reference sequence). CDR3 coding DNA: TGTGCCTGGAGTGTTGGGCTAGCGGGCTTTGGTGACTTC. It specifies CAWSVGLAGFGDF.

As regards this clone: Mismatch with germline at one junction end may stem from a read error. V and J are TRBV5-1 and TRBJ2-7; possibly TRBD1 for D (6 bases). This CDR3 contains 15 residues. The germline V gene has CDR1 SGHRS and CDR2 YFSETQ. CDR3 protein: CASSLMSGASYEQHF. In nucleotides, the CDR3 is TGCGCCAGCAGCTTGATGTCAGGGGCTAGCTACGAGCAGCACTTC.

CDR3 sequence (DNA): TGTGCCAGCAGACCAACAGGGGCCGAGACCCAGTACTTC. Translated, it gives CASRPTGAETQYF. V gene TRBV13 combines with J gene TRBJ2-5; 7 nucleotides align to TRBD1. Germline V gene data show CDR1 as PRHDT and CDR2 as FYEKMQ (reference sequence). J gave up 5 bases and V 6 bases, and 6 bases lay outside the gene matches. The CDR3 runs 13 residues.

This clone was recorded once. The J gene is TRBJ2-5, the V gene TRBV5-1, with D unresolved. Germline V CDR1 and CDR2: SGHRS, YFSETQ. The CDR3 spans 13 residues. Trimming cost V 6 bases and J 5 bases, with 14 bases left between them. Here the CDR3 DNA reads TGCGCCAGCACCACCGACCGAGGCGAGACCCAGTACTTC. Translated: CASTTDRGETQYF. The full variable domain, completed using reference TRBV5-1 and TRBJ2-5, is KAGVTQTPRYLIKTRGQQVTLSCSPISGHRSVSWYQQTPGQGLQFLFEYFSETQRNKGNFPGRFSGRQFSNSRSEMNVSTLELGDSALYLCASTTDRGETQYFGPGTRLLVL.

This chain connects TRBV9 to TRBJ2-3; maybe TRBD1 (6 bases). CDR3 length: 15 residues. Germline values: CDR1 SGDLS, CDR2 YYNGEE. The V and J ends lost 4 bases and 4 bases respectively, with 16 bases between them. CDR3 bases: TGTGCCAGCAGCCCCTCAGGGGTTTCGTCAGATACGCAGTATTTT. Protein sequence: CASSPSGVSSDTQYF.

The chain has TRBV9 and TRBJ2-2; 10 bases fit TRBD1. CDR1 SGDLS and CDR2 YYNGEE come from the germline V gene. The CDR3 loop spans 17 amino acids. After removal of 3 bases from V and 3 bases from J, the junction contained 8 bases not matched to a gene. The CDR3 nucleotides are TGTGCCAGCAGCGCCGAGGGACAGGGGATATACACCGGGGAGCTGTTTTTT. Translation gives CASSAEGQGIYTGELFF.

This clone was counted a single time. The chain carries TRBV7-2 and TRBJ2-5, with a tentative D call TRBD1 (5 bases). This CDR3 is 14 amino acids long. CDR1 SGHTA and CDR2 FQGNSA come from the germline V gene. Trimming stripped 1 base from V and 1 base from J, with 7 bases between. DNA of the CDR3: TGTGCCAGCAGCTTAGTTAGGGGCCAAGAGACCCAGTACTTC. Translation: CASSLVRGQETQYF.

The CDR3 region is CASSDSTGGNEQFF. In DNA form, the CDR3 reads TGTGCCAGCAGTGACTCGACAGGGGGCAATGAGCAGTTCTTC. The V and J genes are TRBV6-4 and TRBJ2-1; 9 bases align to TRBD1. Looked up from germline, CDR1 is MRHNA and CDR2 is SNTAGT. This CDR3 is built from 14 residues. V shed 0 bases, J shed 6 bases, and the junction held 0 bases outside the gene matches.

This chain joins TRBV28 and TRBJ1-4; 8 nucleotides line up with TRBD1. This CDR3 is built from 17 residues. Unmatched junction bases numbered 17, after V lost 7 bases and J lost 7 bases. Germline-derived CDR1 and CDR2 are MDHEN and SYDVKM. The CDR3 is CASTARGEDRGGEKLFF. The CDR3 DNA reads TGTGCCAGCACCGCCCGGGGGGAAGACAGGGGTGGTGAAAAACTGTTTTTT.

The chain couples TRBV7-9 to TRBJ2-3; 11 bases are a match to TRBD1. V lost 6 bases, J lost 5 bases, and 7 bases stayed unmatched. CDR1 and CDR2 from the germline V gene are SEHNR and FQNEAQ (reference sequence). This CDR3 is built from 15 residues. CDR3 DNA sequence: TGTGCCAGCAGTACCGGGACAGGGGGGCTAGATACGCAGTATTTT. This sequence encodes CASSTGTGGLDTQYF.

V usage is TRBV6-1 and J usage is TRBJ1-1; the match to TRBD1 covers 8 bases. Germline CDR1 is MNHNS and CDR2 is SASEGT. V shed 5 bases, J shed 3 bases, and the junction held 2 bases outside the gene matches. The length of the CDR3 is 13 residues. The CDR3 DNA sequence: TGTGCCAGCAGTTCACAGGGGGACACTGAAGCTTTCTTT. Its translation: CASSSQGDTEAFF.

V and J are TRBV6-6 and TRBJ1-1; 11 bases fit TRBD1. Trimming cost V 0 bases and J 3 bases; bases outside gene matches: 0. The CDR3 loop spans 15 amino acids. Germline assignment: CDR1 MNHNY and CDR2 SVGAGI (reference sequence). The CDR3 region is CASSYSGQGDTEAFF. CDR3 sequence (DNA): TGTGCCAGCAGTTACTCGGGACAGGGGGACACTGAAGCTTTCTTT.

As to this clone: The same CDR3 can be traced to other DNA sequences in this sample. The chain links TRBV6-1 to TRBJ2-3; 9 bases match TRBD1. V was clipped by 1 base and J by 4 bases; unmatched bases: 0. This CDR3 region has 14 residues. CDR1 MNHNS and CDR2 SASEGT come from the germline V gene. CDR3 DNA: TGTGCCAGCAGTGAAGGACAGGGGGCAGATACGCAGTATTTT. Encoded protein: CASSEGQGADTQYF.

This clone was picked up a small number of times. The chain carries TRBV15 and TRBJ2-7; D not certain. Between the trimmed V and J ends, which lost 0 bases and 0 bases, there was a span of 9 bases. Germline-derived CDR1 and CDR2 are LNHNV and YYDKDF (reference sequence). This CDR3 has 15 residues. For the CDR3, the DNA is TGTGCCACCAGCAGAGACCGAGTCCTCTCCTACGAGCAGTACTTC. This codes for CATSRDRVLSYEQYF. Complete variable domain (other parts from reference TRBV15 and TRBJ2-7): DAMVIQNPRYQVTQFGKPVTLSCSQTLNHNVMYWYQQKSSQAPKLLFHYYDKDFNNEADTPDNFQSRRPNTSFCFLDIRSPGLGDTAMYLCATSRDRVLSYEQYFGPGTRLTVT.

V gene TRBV7-6 combines with J gene TRBJ2-2, with TRBD1 identical over 11 bases. V was pared by 4 bases and J by 5 bases, with 6 bases of the junction left unmatched. Germline CDR1 reads SGHVS; CDR2 reads FNYEAQ. This CDR3 contains 16 residues. The CDR3 spells CASSWTGGKLTGELFF. As DNA, the CDR3 is TGTGCCAGCAGCTGGACAGGGGGCAAATTAACCGGGGAGCTGTTTTTT.

The chain employs TRBV30 and TRBJ1-3; tentatively, D is TRBD1 (5 bases). Germline V gene data show CDR1 as GTSNPN and CDR2 as SVGIG (reference sequence). The CDR3 extends over 14 amino acids. The V and J ends lost 4 bases and 0 bases respectively, with 10 bases between them. The CDR3 protein is CAWTGGGSGNTIYF. The CDR3 DNA reads as TGTGCCTGGACCGGGGGGGGCTCTGGAAACACCATATATTTT.